A single sample gave rise to the 29 T cell receptor beta chains below, sequenced in a study of T cells in Graves' hyperthyroidism and ophthalmopathy. Amplification of TCR beta CDR3 regions used RNA as the template. Primed by the HTBI set, a first-round RT-PCR was run on the TCR CDR3. TCRdb re-derived calls from the multiplex PCR reads in MiXCR, one entry per CDR3 protein. This sample has 300,000 or so distinct CDR3 sequences, with about 20% found just once. The sequenced material came from blood. These receptors were collected from a woman in her 50s with Graves' hyperthyroidism.

The V gene is TRBV4-1, the J gene TRBJ2-7; D may correspond to TRBD1 or TRBD2 (5 bases each). CDR1 MGHRA and CDR2 YSYEKL come from the germline V gene. V lost 5 bases and J lost 12, with 17 bases in between. This CDR3 is 12 amino acids long. CDR3 sequence (DNA): TGCGCCAGCAGCGACCGGGACCCTACGCGGTACTTC. Translating it yields CASSDRDPTRYF.

The rearrangement joins TRBV28 to TRBJ2-7; 10 positions agree with TRBD2. CDR3 length equals 15 residues. CDR1 is MDHEN, CDR2 SYDVKM, per germline. V dropped 5 bases and J dropped 2; count of bases not matched to a gene: 6. CDR3 residues: CASSPLAGGAYEQYF. The CDR3 DNA sequence: TGTGCCAGCAGTCCGTTAGCGGGAGGTGCCTACGAGCAGTACTTC.

The rearrangement uses TRBV19 and TRBJ1-1; D is uncertain. The V gene lost 6 bases and the J gene lost 5 bases, with 16 bases spanning the gap. CDR3 length equals 14 residues. Per the germline V gene, CDR1 is LNHDA and CDR2 is SQIVND (reference sequence). In DNA, the CDR3 is TGTGCCAGTAGACCATTGGGCCTGGGGACTGAAGCTTTCTTT. This translates into CASRPLGLGTEAFF. Drawing the rest from reference TRBV19 and TRBJ1-1, the complete variable domain is DGGITQSPKYLFRKEGQNVTLSCEQNLNHDAMYWYRQDPGQGLRLIYYSQIVNDFQKGDIAEGYSVSREKKESFPLTVTSAQKNPTAFYLCASRPLGLGTEAFFGQGTRLTVV.

The J gene is TRBJ2-7, the V gene TRBV2; 8 bases agree with TRBD2. This CDR3 spans 15 amino acids. The trim removed 7 bases at V and 6 bases at J, leaving 14 bases unmatched. Germline loops: CDR1 SNHLY, CDR2 FYNNEI. As DNA, the CDR3 is TGTGCCAGCAAGGCTGACGGGAGGGCCCTCTCCGAGCAGTACTTC. Residues: CASKADGRALSEQYF. Filled out from reference TRBV2 and TRBJ2-7, the complete variable domain reads EPEVTQTPSHQVTQMGQEVILRCVPISNHLYFYWYRQILGQKVEFLVSFYNNEISEKSEIFDDQFSVERPDGSNFTLKIRSTKLEDSAMYFCASKADGRALSEQYFGPGTRLTVT.

This clonotype was seen a few times. J is TRBJ2-7 and V is TRBV5-1, with D possibly matching TRBD1 (5 bases). CDR3 size: 14 residues. V was trimmed by 6 bases and J by 3 bases, leaving 16 bases between them. The germline gives CDR1 SGHRS, CDR2 YFSETQ. Here the CDR3 reads CASTGAEANYEQYF. CDR3 nucleotide sequence: TGCGCCAGCACTGGGGCTGAGGCGAACTACGAGCAGTACTTC.

This clonotype showed up just a few times. This sequence joins TRBV7-9 and TRBJ2-3; 7 nucleotides align to TRBD2. CDR1 SEHNR and CDR2 FQNEAQ come from the germline V gene (reference sequence). The ends lost 0 bases at V and 8 bases at J; junction bases unmatched: 14. The CDR3 is 17 amino acids. CDR3 DNA: TGTGCCAGCAGCTTAGCGTGGGAGGGCCTCAAGGCGGGTACGCAGTATTTT. Translating it yields CASSLAWEGLKAGTQYF.

The CDR3 DNA reads as TGTGCCAGCAGCCATCTCGTACCGAACACCGGGGAGCTGTTTTTT. Its protein is CASSHLVPNTGELFF. The rearrangement joins TRBV13 to TRBJ2-2; D ambiguous. V dropped 5 bases and J dropped 0 bases, with 10 bases sitting between them. The CDR3 has 15 residues. Germline lookup yields CDR1 PRHDT and CDR2 FYEKMQ (reference sequence).

The chain uses TRBV19 and TRBJ1-2, with 9 bases aligning to TRBD1. Germline values: CDR1 LNHDA, CDR2 SQIVND (reference sequence). This CDR3 region has 14 residues. Losses at the gene ends were 8 bases for V and 8 bases for J; bases not matched to a gene: 12. CDR3 nucleotides: TGTGCCAGTGACAACACAGGGGGCATCGGCGGCTACACCTTC. It translates to CASDNTGGIGGYTF.

This clonotype has ten or more counts. The chain has TRBV20-1 and TRBJ2-3; D perhaps matches TRBD1 (5 bases). V gave up 1 base and J gave up 1 base, with 12 bases separating them. The CDR3 length is 15 residues. The germline gives CDR1 DFQATT, CDR2 SNEGSKA (reference sequence). CDR3 bases: TGCAGTGCTAGAGGGACACTCGTTCGCACAGATACGCAGTATTTT. Its protein product is CSARGTLVRTDTQYF.

The table lists this clonotype with many counts. The J gene is TRBJ2-3, the V gene TRBV20-1, with D perhaps matching TRBD1 (6 bases). CDR1 is DFQATT, CDR2 SNEGSKA, per germline (reference sequence). This CDR3 contains 16 residues. Trimming took off 0 bases at V and 0 bases at J, with 13 bases between the two ends. CDR3 sequence: CSARDFVRGSTDTQYF. The DNA of the CDR3 is TGCAGTGCTAGAGACTTTGTCAGGGGTAGCACAGATACGCAGTATTTT.

This clonotype was detected many times. J is TRBJ1-1 and V is TRBV28, with D unresolved. Germline V CDR1 and CDR2: MDHEN, SYDVKM. This CDR3 comprises 16 residues. Trimming pared 3 bases from V and 3 bases from J, leaving 17 bases between. The CDR3 nucleotides are TGTGCCAGCAGTTTCGGGCAGACGGAAATGGACACTGAAGCTTTCTTT. It yields the protein CASSFGQTEMDTEAFF.

The chain recombines TRBV5-1 with TRBJ1-2, with D tentatively TRBD1 (5 bases). This CDR3 comprises 15 residues. The germline V gene has CDR1 SGHRS and CDR2 YFSETQ. V lost 4 bases and J lost 6, with 19 bases in between. The CDR3 sequence is CASSPDLGAVNGYTF. CDR3 bases: TGCGCCAGCAGCCCCGATTTAGGGGCGGTAAATGGCTACACCTTC.

Of note for this clonotype: At one of its ends the junction is not consistent with the germline gene, which may arise from a read error. The chain recombines TRBV12-3 or TRBV12-4 with TRBJ1-6; no definite D call. The length of the CDR3 is 13 residues. CDR3 protein: CASRLNYNSPLHF. CDR3 bases: TGTGCCAGCCGTTTGAACTATAATTCACCCCTCCACTTT.

This clonotype was counted a few times. The chain carries TRBV4-1 and TRBJ1-2, with 7 bases fitting TRBD1. V lost 4 bases, J lost 7 bases, and 3 bases stayed unmatched. Germline V gene sequence: CDR1 MGHRA, CDR2 YSYEKL. CDR3 length equals 12 residues. This CDR3 is CASSPRDSGYTF. CDR3 bases: TGCGCCAGCAGCCCTCGGGACAGTGGCTACACCTTC.

This clonotype was recorded many times. The chain is built from TRBV5-5 and TRBJ2-1; D perhaps matches TRBD1 (6 bases). The CDR3 extends over 15 amino acids. V gave up 4 bases and J gave up 1 base, with 12 bases separating them. Germline V gene sequence: CDR1 SGHKS, CDR2 YYEKEE (reference sequence). CDR3: CASSPLRGSYNEQFF. In nucleotides, the CDR3 is TGTGCCAGCAGCCCCCTCAGGGGATCCTACAATGAGCAGTTCTTC.

V is TRBV5-1 and J is TRBJ1-4, with no clear D. V was trimmed by 4 bases and J by 0 bases, leaving 7 bases between them. CDR3 size: 14 residues. In germline, CDR1 is SGHRS, CDR2 YFSETQ. In DNA form, the CDR3 reads TGCGCCAGCAGCCCACAGCCAACTAATGAAAAACTGTTTTTT. Amino acid sequence: CASSPQPTNEKLFF. The full variable domain, its missing parts supplied by reference TRBV5-1 and TRBJ1-4, is KAGVTQTPRYLIKTRGQQVTLSCSPISGHRSVSWYQQTPGQGLQFLFEYFSETQRNKGNFPGRFSGRQFSNSRSEMNVSTLELGDSALYLCASSPQPTNEKLFFGSGTQLSVL.

The chain has TRBV11-3 and TRBJ2-5; D may be TRBD1 or TRBD2 (5 bases each). Germline CDR1 SGHNT, CDR2 YENEEA. V lost 1 base and J 3 bases, leaving 15 bases between the germline ends. This CDR3 is built from 16 residues. CDR3 DNA sequence: TGTGCCAGCAGCTTAGGGGGGAGACTGGTAGAAGAGACCCAGTACTTC. Its protein is CASSLGGRLVEETQYF.

This clonotype was counted between two and nine times. The chain recombines TRBV7-6 with TRBJ2-3; 13 positions match TRBD2. Germline trimming cut 4 bases from V and 4 bases from J; bases unmatched to any gene: 2. The CDR3 is made up of 15 amino acids. Per the germline V gene, CDR1 is SGHVS and CDR2 is FNYEAQ. The CDR3 reads CASSWTSGSPDTQYF. The CDR3, as DNA: TGTGCCAGCAGCTGGACTAGCGGGAGTCCAGATACGCAGTATTTT.

This chain uses TRBV6-5 with TRBJ2-6; D is ambiguous. The ends were cut back, 2 bases at V and 0 bases at J, with 11 bases in the middle. Germline lookup yields CDR1 MNHEY and CDR2 SVGAGI. This CDR3 is built from 17 residues. The CDR3 DNA reads TGTGCCAGCAGTTACGCGGCAGCCGCCTCTGGGGCCAACGTCCTGACTTTC. Amino acid sequence: CASSYAAAASGANVLTF.

The table lists this clonotype with many counts. This sequence joins TRBV28 and TRBJ2-7; D may match TRBD1 or TRBD2 (5 bases each). In germline, CDR1 is MDHEN, CDR2 SYDVKM. The V end lost 3 bases, the J end lost 8 bases, and 20 bases lay between the germline ends. The CDR3 length is 15 residues. CDR3 amino acids: CASSLRGVGPRKQYF. CDR3 nucleotides: TGTGCCAGCAGTTTGAGGGGCGTCGGCCCCCGCAAGCAGTACTTC.

This clonotype was seen many times. The chain uses TRBV7-8 and TRBJ1-2, with D hard to call. This CDR3 comprises 14 residues. Germline V CDR1 and CDR2: SGHVS, FQNEAQ. V lost 7 bases to trimming and J lost 1 base, with 13 bases between them. The CDR3 DNA is TGTGCCAGCACCGGGGTGGATCTTAACTATGGCTACACCTTC. As protein: CASTGVDLNYGYTF.

This clonotype was recorded many times. J is TRBJ1-2 and V is TRBV28, with no clear D. V was cut by 6 bases and J by 3 bases, with 8 bases left in between. The CDR3 has 12 residues. CDR1 and CDR2 from the germline V gene are MDHEN and SYDVKM. The CDR3 region is CASRVVDYGYTF. In nucleotides, the CDR3 is TGTGCCAGCAGGGTGGTGGACTATGGCTACACCTTC.

The genes are TRBV27 and TRBJ1-2, with a tentative D call TRBD1 (6 bases). Germline V gene lookup returns CDR1 MNHEY and CDR2 SMNVEV (reference sequence). Trimming pared 9 bases from V and 6 bases from J, leaving 11 bases between. The CDR3 has 11 residues. The CDR3: CARSGENGYTF. CDR3 DNA: TGTGCCAGATCAGGGGAGAATGGCTACACCTTC.

The rearrangement links TRBV5-1 to TRBJ2-7, with 8 nucleotides matching TRBD1. The CDR3 runs 15 residues. V was pared by 0 bases and J by 3 bases, with 5 bases of the junction left unmatched. Germline V gene data show CDR1 as SGHRS and CDR2 as YFSETQ. The CDR3, as DNA: TGCGCCAGCAGCTTGGCGGGACAGGTGATCTACGAGCAGTACGTC. Translation gives CASSLAGQVIYEQYV.

The sample holds many counts of this clonotype. The rearrangement links TRBV27 to TRBJ2-5, with 10 bases aligning to TRBD1. V lost 5 bases and J lost 5; bases outside the gene matches: 8. The germline V gene has CDR1 MNHEY and CDR2 SMNVEV (reference sequence). CDR3 length: 15 amino acids. DNA of the CDR3: TGTGCCAGCAGTCTACGACAGGGGGCGGGGGAGACCCAGTACTTC. This sequence encodes CASSLRQGAGETQYF.

This clonotype was seen a few times. The chain carries TRBV5-1 and TRBJ2-7; the match to TRBD1 covers 10 bases. CDR3 length: 14 residues. Trimming took 4 bases from V and 7 from J; bases not matched to a gene: 8. Germline assignment: CDR1 SGHRS and CDR2 YFSETQ. In nucleotides, the CDR3 is TGCGCCAGCAGCACGGGGACAGGGGTGAGGGAGCAGTACTTC. Its protein product is CASSTGTGVREQYF. Looking up the rest from reference TRBV5-1 and TRBJ2-7 gives the full variable domain: KAGVTQTPRYLIKTRGQQVTLSCSPISGHRSVSWYQQTPGQGLQFLFEYFSETQRNKGNFPGRFSGRQFSNSRSEMNVSTLELGDSALYLCASSTGTGVREQYFGPGTRLTVT.

This rearrangement joins TRBV6-1 to TRBJ1-1; no firm D call. V was trimmed by 6 bases and J by 0 bases, leaving 17 bases between them. Germline CDR1 is MNHNS and CDR2 is SASEGT. There are 16 residues in the CDR3. The CDR3 loop reads CASSSPSQRMNTEAFF. The CDR3, as DNA: TGTGCCAGCAGCTCGCCCTCCCAGCGAATGAACACTGAAGCTTTCTTT.

The genes are TRBV28 and TRBJ2-2; perhaps TRBD1 as D (5 bases). The V and J ends lost 10 bases and 5 bases respectively, with 14 bases between them. This CDR3 contains 13 residues. The germline V gene has CDR1 MDHEN and CDR2 SYDVKM. The CDR3 bases are TGTGCCATACAGATCAGGGTTACCGGGGAGCTGTTTTTT. It yields the protein CAIQIRVTGELFF.

The chain couples TRBV10-3 to TRBJ2-5; 16 nucleotides line up with TRBD2. J gave up 4 bases and V 10 bases, and 6 bases lay outside the gene matches. The CDR3 is 15 residues long. Germline V lookup: CDR1 ENHRY, CDR2 SYGVKD. The CDR3 region is CASGTSGRGGETQYF. Written as DNA, the CDR3 is TGTGCCAGTGGGACTAGCGGGAGGGGTGGAGAGACCCAGTACTTC.